The rows below give T cell receptor beta chains drawn from one sample of a study of low-dose radiotherapy and immunotherapy resistance in tumors. Each CDR3 protein is one row after TCRdb ran MiXCR on the reads. This sample has tens of thousands of distinct CDR3 sequences, with 25% found just once. Sample: PBMCs, taken after low-dose radiotherapy plus immunotherapy. The receptors were gathered from a male donor with prostate cancer. The CDR3 runs from the conserved cysteine through the conserved F or W. A D gene is named only where the DNA matches it firmly. Clone size is not always given. Where it is, it says once, few, many or a class for expanded clones.

.	TRBV7-3	.	TRBJ2-7	TGTGCCAGCAGCTTAACGGGGGCGGCGGGGAGTCACCACGAGCAGTACTTC	CASSLTGAAGSHHEQYF
many	TRBV7-2	TRBD2	TRBJ2-1	TGTGCCAGCAGCCGGGGACTAGCGGGAAAGGGTGAGCAGTTCTTC	CASSRGLAGKGEQFF
many	TRBV6-1	TRBD2	TRBJ2-1	TGTGCCAGCAGGAGCGGGAGGAACTCCTACAATGAGCAGTTCTTC	CASRSGRNSYNEQFF
many	TRBV13	.	TRBJ2-1	TGTGCCAGCAGCTCTAGGGGTAGCCAAAGGTCCTACAATGAGCAGTTCTTC	CASSSRGSQRSYNEQFF
many	TRBV25-1	TRBD1	TRBJ1-1	TGTGCCAGCAGACGGGGGACAGGACGAAGGGAAACTGAAGCTTTCTTT	CASRRGTGRRETEAFF
many	TRBV5-4	.	TRBJ2-7	TGTGCCAGCAGCTTATTCGGTCTCGCCTACGAGCAGTACTTC	CASSLFGLAYEQYF
many	TRBV5-1	.	TRBJ2-1	TGCGCCAGCAGCCCCGCCACATCCTACAATGAGCAGTTCTTC	CASSPATSYNEQFF
once	TRBV26	.	TRBJ2-4	TGTGCCAGTCGGGAGTTTGGCAAAAACATTCAGTACTTC	CASREFGKNIQYF
.	TRBV3-1	TRBD2	TRBJ2-7	TGTGCCAGCAGCCCTAGCGGGGGGGTCTACGAGCAGTACTTC	CASSPSGGVYEQYF
many	TRBV24-1	.	TRBJ2-5	TGTGCCACCAGTGACCACCCGCCGGGCCAAGAGACCCAGTACTTC	CATSDHPPGQETQYF
many	TRBV20-1	TRBD2	TRBJ2-1	TGCAGTGCTACAATCCTAGCGGGAGGGGCCTACAATGAGCAGTTCTTC	CSATILAGGAYNEQFF
many	TRBV4-1	TRBD2	TRBJ2-1	TGCGCCAGCAGCCAAGATCCCGGGCGGGGGGGGAACAATGAGCAGTTCTTC	CASSQDPGRGGNNEQFF
.	TRBV5-1	.	TRBJ2-7	TGCGCCAGCAGAGACAGGCCCGGCTACGAGCAGTACTTC	CASRDRPGYEQYF
many	TRBV4-1	TRBD1	TRBJ1-2	TGCGCCAGCAGGGACAGGGAGGTTGGCGGCTACACCTTC	CASRDREVGGYTF
many	TRBV7-6	TRBD2	TRBJ2-7	TGTGCCAGCAGCCCCGGGGGGACCTCCTACGAGCAGTACTTC	CASSPGGTSYEQYF
many	TRBV29-1	.	TRBJ2-5	TGCAGCACCACCGGGACCCTGCAGACCCAGTACTTC	CSTTGTLQTQYF
many	TRBV6-5	.	TRBJ2-7	TGTGCCAGCAGTTCCACAACCTACGAGCAGTACTTC	CASSSTTYEQYF
many	TRBV27	.	TRBJ2-7	TGTGCCAGCAGTTTACTTGAGGGGCTTGGCGAGCATTACTTC	CASSLLEGLGEHYF
many	TRBV5-1	TRBD1	TRBJ1-5	TGCGCCAGCAGCGTCGGACAGGGCAATCAGCCCCAGCATTTT	CASSVGQGNQPQHF
many	TRBV12-5	.	TRBJ2-7	TGTGCTAGTGGTTTGGTATTGGGGAGGACGGGGCAGTACTTC	CASGLVLGRTGQYF
many	TRBV5-4	.	TRBJ2-5	TGTGCCAGCGGCACCTCGAGACAAGAGACCCAGTACTTC	CASGTSRQETQYF
many	TRBV3-1	.	TRBJ2-7	TGTGCCAGCAGCCAAGAGCGGGCGAATGGAGACGAGCAGTACTTC	CASSQERANGDEQYF
.	TRBV28	TRBD2	TRBJ2-7	TGTGCCAGCAGTGTCACCGGGACTAGCTGGTACGAGCAGTACTTC	CASSVTGTSWYEQYF
.	TRBV6-2/TRBV6-3	.	TRBJ2-7	TGTGCCAGCAGTAGGGAGCTCCAGTACGAGCAGTACTTC	CASSRELQYEQYF
many	TRBV4-2	TRBD2	TRBJ2-3	TGTGCCAGCAGCCAAGAGGCGGGGGGGCTGACGGATACGCAGTATTTT	CASSQEAGGLTDTQYF
many	TRBV5-1	.	TRBJ1-1	TGCGCCAGCAGGGACAGCTTGAACACTGAAGCTTTCTTT	CASRDSLNTEAFF
few	TRBV19	.	TRBJ2-7	TGTGCCAGTAGCGCCCTTCTCTTCTCCTACGAGCAGTACTTC	CASSALLFSYEQYF
many	TRBV27	.	TRBJ1-6	TGTGCCAGCAGTTTGATGGGCAATTTGAGGTCACCCCTCCACTTT	CASSLMGNLRSPLHF